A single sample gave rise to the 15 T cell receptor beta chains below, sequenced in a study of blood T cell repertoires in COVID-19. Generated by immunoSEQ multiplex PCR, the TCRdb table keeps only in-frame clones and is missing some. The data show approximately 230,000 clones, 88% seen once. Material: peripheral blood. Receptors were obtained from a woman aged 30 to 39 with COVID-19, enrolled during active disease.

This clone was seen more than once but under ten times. The CDR3 DNA reads as TGTGCCAGCAATCTGGCTCGGGACAGGTCGGCTGGCTACACCTTC. Residues: CASNLARDRSAGYTF. The chain recombines TRBV6-5 with TRBJ1-2; 8 bases align to TRBD1. Germline lookup yields CDR1 MNHEY and CDR2 SVGAGI. J lost 7 bases, V lost 7 bases, and 14 bases had no gene match. The CDR3 totals 15 residues.

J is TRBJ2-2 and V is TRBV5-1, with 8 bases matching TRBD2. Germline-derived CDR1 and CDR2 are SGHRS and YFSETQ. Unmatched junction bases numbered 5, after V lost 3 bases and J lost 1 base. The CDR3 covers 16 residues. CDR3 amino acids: CASSSSGGRNTGELFF. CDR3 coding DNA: TGCGCCAGCAGCTCTTCGGGGGGGCGGAACACCGGGGAGCTGTTTTTT.

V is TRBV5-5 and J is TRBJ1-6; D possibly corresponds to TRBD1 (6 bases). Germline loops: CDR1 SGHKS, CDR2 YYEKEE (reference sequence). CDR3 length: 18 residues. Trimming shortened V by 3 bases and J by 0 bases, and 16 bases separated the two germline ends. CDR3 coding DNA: TGTGCCAGCAGCTCTCGGGACATCCGGAGCTCCTATAATTCACCCCTCCACTTT. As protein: CASSSRDIRSSYNSPLHF.

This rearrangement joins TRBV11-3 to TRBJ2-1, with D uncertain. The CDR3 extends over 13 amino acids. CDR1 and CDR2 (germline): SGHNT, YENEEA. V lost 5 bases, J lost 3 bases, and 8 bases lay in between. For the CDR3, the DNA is TGTGCCAGCAGCCACACGTACTACAATGAGCAGTTCTTC. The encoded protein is CASSHTYYNEQFF.

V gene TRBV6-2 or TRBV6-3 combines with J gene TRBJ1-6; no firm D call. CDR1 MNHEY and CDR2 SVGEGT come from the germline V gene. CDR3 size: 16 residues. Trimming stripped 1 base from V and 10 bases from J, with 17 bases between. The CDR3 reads CASSYYDPEGYSPLHF. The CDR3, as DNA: TGTGCCAGCAGTTACTATGACCCCGAGGGATACTCACCCCTCCACTTT.

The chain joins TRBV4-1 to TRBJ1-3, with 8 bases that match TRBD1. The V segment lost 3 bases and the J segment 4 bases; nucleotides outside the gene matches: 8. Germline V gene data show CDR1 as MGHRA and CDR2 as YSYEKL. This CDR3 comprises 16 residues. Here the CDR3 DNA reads TGCGCCAGCAGCCAGCGGGACAGGTTGGCCGGAAACACCATATATTTT. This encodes CASSQRDRLAGNTIYF.

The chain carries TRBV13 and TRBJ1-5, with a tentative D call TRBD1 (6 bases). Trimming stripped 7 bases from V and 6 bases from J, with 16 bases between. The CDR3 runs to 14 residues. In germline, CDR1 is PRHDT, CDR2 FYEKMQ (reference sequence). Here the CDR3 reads CASTDSGVGQPQHF. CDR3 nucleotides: TGTGCCAGCACCGATTCAGGGGTGGGTCAGCCCCAGCATTTT.

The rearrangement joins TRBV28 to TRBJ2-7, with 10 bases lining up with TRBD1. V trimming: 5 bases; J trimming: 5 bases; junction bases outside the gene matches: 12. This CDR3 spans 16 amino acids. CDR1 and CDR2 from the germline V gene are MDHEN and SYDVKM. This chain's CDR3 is CASSELTGTGENEQYF. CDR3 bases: TGTGCCAGCAGTGAACTCACCGGGACAGGGGAAAACGAGCAGTACTTC.

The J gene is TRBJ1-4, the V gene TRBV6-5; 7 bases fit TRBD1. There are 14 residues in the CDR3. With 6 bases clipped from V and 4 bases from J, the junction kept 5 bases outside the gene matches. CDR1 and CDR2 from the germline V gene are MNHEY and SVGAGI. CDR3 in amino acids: CASSWGQYNEKLFF. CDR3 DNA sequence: TGTGCCAGCAGCTGGGGACAGTATAATGAAAAACTGTTTTTT.

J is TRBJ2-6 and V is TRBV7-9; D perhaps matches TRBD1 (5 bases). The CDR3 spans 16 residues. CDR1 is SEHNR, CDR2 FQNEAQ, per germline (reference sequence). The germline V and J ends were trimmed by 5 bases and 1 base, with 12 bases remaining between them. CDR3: CASSDSRVSGANVLTF. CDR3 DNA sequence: TGTGCCAGCAGCGACAGCAGGGTATCTGGGGCCAACGTCCTGACTTTC.

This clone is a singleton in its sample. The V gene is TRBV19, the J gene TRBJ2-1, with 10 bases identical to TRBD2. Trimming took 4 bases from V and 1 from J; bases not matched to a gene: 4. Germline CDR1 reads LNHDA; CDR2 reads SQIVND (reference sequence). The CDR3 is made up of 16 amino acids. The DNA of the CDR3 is TGTGCCAGTAGTAGGAGTAGCGGGAGGTCCTACAATGAGCAGTTCTTC. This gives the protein CASSRSSGRSYNEQFF.

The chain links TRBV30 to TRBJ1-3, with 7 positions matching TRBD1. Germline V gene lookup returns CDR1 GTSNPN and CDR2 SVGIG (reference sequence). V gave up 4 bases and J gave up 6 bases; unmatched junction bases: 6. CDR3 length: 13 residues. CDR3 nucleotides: TGTGCCTGGAATCCACAGGGGAAAAACACCATATATTTT. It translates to CAWNPQGKNTIYF. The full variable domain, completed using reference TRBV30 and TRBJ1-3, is SQTIHQWPATLVQPVGSPLSLECTVEGTSNPNLYWYRQAAGRGLQLLFYSVGIGQISSEVPQNLSASRPQDRQFILSSKKLLLSDSGFYLCAWNPQGKNTIYFGEGSWLTVV.

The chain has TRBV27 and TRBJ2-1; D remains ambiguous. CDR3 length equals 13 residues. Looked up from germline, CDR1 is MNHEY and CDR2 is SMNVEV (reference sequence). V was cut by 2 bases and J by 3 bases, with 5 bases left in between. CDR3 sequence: CASSLTHYNEQFF. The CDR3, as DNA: TGTGCCAGCAGTTTAACACACTACAATGAGCAGTTCTTC.

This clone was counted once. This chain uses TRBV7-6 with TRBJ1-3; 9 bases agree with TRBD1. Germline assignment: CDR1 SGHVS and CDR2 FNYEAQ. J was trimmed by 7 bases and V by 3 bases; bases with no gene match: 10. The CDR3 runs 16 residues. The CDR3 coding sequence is TGTGCCAGCAGCTTTGACAGGGGGGTTGGTGAGAACACCATATATTTT. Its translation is CASSFDRGVGENTIYF.

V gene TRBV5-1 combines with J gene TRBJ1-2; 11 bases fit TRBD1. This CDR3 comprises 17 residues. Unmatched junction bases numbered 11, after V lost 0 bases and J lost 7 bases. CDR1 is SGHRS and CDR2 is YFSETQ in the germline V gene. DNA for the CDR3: TGCGCCAGCAGCTTGGCCCTGGACAGGGGGCGAGGAGGTGGCTACACCTTC. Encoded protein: CASSLALDRGRGGGYTF.